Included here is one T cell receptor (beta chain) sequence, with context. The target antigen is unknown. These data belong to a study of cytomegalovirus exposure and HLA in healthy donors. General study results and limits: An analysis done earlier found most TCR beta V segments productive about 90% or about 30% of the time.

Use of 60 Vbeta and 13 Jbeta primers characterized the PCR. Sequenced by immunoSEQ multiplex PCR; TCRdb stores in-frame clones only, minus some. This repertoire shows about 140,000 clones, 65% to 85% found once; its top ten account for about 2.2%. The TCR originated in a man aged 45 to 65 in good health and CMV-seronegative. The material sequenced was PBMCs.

This CDR3 reads CATSLMGAAQPQHF. In DNA, the CDR3 is TGTGCCACCAGTTTAATGGGAGCAGCTCAGCCCCAGCATTTT. The chain carries TRBV5-4 and TRBJ1-5; D gene ambiguous. Germline CDR1 reads SGHNT; CDR2 reads YYREEE (reference sequence). The V and J ends lost 9 bases and 6 bases respectively, with 19 bases between them. This CDR3 region has 14 residues.